The present T cell receptor (beta chain) was sequenced within a study of blood T cell repertoires in COVID-19. Looking at the study overall: Donors in the United States, Italy and Spain gave samples during acute or convalescent COVID-19.

Germline V gene data show CDR1 as LGHNA and CDR2 as YNFKEQ. V dropped 6 bases and J dropped 7; count of bases not matched to a gene: 7. The CDR3 covers 14 residues. While infection was still active, Seattle patients were enrolled and then followed longitudinally. Authors' methods: How many nucleated cells were present was estimated from reference gene primer amplification. The protocol was immunoSEQ multiplex PCR, while the TCRdb copy is restricted to in-frame clones and leaves out a portion. For V, J and clone size, that table is used; D and trimming come from the DNA. The sample lists 200,000 to 250,000 clones, approximately 85% occurring once.

The V and J genes are TRBV4-2 and TRBJ2-2; 8 positions match TRBD2. The sample taken for sequencing was peripheral blood. This clonotype was obtained from a woman of 80 years or more with COVID-19, enrolled during active disease. CDR3 sequence reads: CASRRAGEVGELFF. Here the CDR3 DNA reads TGTGCCAGCAGGAGAGCGGGAGAGGTCGGGGAGCTGTTTTTT.